This T cell receptor beta chain originates from a study of T cell repertoires in cytomegalovirus infection. The wider study: Use of recently identified HLA-C-restricted and well-studied HLA-B-restricted CMV epitopes was part of the study. Evidence of both CMV infection and a matching HLA type came from public TCR beta signatures. Study results and limitations: CMV-specific TCR beta clonotypes restricted by HLA-C were the ones dominating the ex vivo response. People with CMV and the relevant HLA were identified by cumulative public TCR beta family frequency.

TCRdb independently ran MiXCR on the reads; one entry per CDR3 protein. In the table there are roughly 150,000 distinct CDR3 sequences, about 22% of which are singletons. With respect to this clonotype: Its antigen is undetermined.

CDR1 SGHTA and CDR2 FQGNSA come from the germline V gene. After removal of 3 bases from V and 5 bases from J, the junction contained 12 bases not matched to a gene. The CDR3 spans 16 residues. The sample consisted of CD8+ T cells from cultured PBMCs, taken from culture after CMV antigen stimulation. The source is a human donor in good health (CMV status not recorded). Some clones in this sample may be carry-over from other donors' samples. The chain joins TRBV7-2 to TRBJ2-7; TRBD2 agrees at 8 bases. The DNA of the CDR3 is TGTGCCAGCAGCTTGACTCGGGAGGGCCTAAGGAACGAGCAGTACTTC. This codes for CASSLTREGLRNEQYF.